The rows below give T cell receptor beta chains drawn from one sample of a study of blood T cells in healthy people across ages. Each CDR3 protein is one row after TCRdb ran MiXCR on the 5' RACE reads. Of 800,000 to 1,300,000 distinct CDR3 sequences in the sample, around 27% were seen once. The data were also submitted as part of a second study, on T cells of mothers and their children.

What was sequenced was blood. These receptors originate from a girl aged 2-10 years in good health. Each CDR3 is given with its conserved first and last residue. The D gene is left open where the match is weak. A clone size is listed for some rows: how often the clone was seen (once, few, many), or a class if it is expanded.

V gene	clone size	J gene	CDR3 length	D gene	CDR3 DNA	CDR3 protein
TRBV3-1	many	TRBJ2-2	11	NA	TGTGCCAGCAGTCAGGGTCGGGAACTGTTTTTT	CASSQGRELFF
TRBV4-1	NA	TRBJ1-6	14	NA	TGCGCCAGCAGCCACAGGGAGGGTAATTCACCCCTCCACTTT	CASSHREGNSPLHF
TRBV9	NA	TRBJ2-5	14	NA	TGTGCCAGCAGCGTAACAGAGGACCAAGAGTCCCAGTACTTC	CASSVTEDQESQYF
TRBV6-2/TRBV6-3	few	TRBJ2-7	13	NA	TGTGCCAGCTCCCTCCCTTCCTCGGATGAGCAGTACTTC	CASSLPSSDEQYF
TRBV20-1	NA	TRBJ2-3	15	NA	TGCAGTGCTGTCCCGGGACTCCGAAGGGAAGATACGCAGTATTTT	CSAVPGLRREDTQYF
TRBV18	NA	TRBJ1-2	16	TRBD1	TGTGCCAGCTCACCGACGGGACAGGAGGGGAACTATGGCTACACCTTC	CASSPTGQEGNYGYTF
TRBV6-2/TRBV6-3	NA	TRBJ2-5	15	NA	TGTGCCAGCAAAACAGCAGGGGGGCTACAAGAGACCCAGTACTTC	CASKTAGGLQETQYF
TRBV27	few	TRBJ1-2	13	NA	TGTGCCAGCAGTTTTGGACTTAACTATGGCTACACCTTC	CASSFGLNYGYTF
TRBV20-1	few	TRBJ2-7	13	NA	TGCAGTGCTAGGCGGGATCCTACCTACGAGCAGTACTTC	CSARRDPTYEQYF
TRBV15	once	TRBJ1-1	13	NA	TGTGCCACCAGCAATCCGGCCCTCACTGAAGCTTTCTTT	CATSNPALTEAFF
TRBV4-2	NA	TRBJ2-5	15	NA	TGTGCCAGCAGCCAAGAAAGGCCTCCCCAAGAGACCCAGTACTTC	CASSQERPPQETQYF
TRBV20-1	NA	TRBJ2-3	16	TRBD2	TGCAGCCCCAAGGGGGTAGCGGGGGGCCGCACAGATACGCAGTATTTT	CSPKGVAGGRTDTQYF
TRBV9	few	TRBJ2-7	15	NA	TGTGCCAGCAGCGCTGATATAACAGGGTTCTACGAGCAGTACTTC	CASSADITGFYEQYF
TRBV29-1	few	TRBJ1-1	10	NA	TGCAGCGTCGGGCGCCGTGAAGCTTTCTTT	CSVGRREAFF
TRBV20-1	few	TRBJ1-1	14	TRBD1	TGCAGTGCTCTGGATTACAGGGGGATAGCTGAAGCTTTCTTT	CSALDYRGIAEAFF
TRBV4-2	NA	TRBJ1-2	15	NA	TGTGCCAGCAGCTCTACCGGGGGCTTCCGCTATGGCTACACCTTC	CASSSTGGFRYGYTF
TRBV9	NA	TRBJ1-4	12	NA	TGTGCCAGCAGCGTAGGGGAAGGAAAACTGTTTTTT	CASSVGEGKLFF
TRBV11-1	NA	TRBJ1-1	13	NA	TGTGCCAGCAGCTTTCGTCACAACACTGAAGCTTTCTTT	CASSFRHNTEAFF
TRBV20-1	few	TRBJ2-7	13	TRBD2	TGCAGTGCTAGCGGGGGGGCTTTCTACGAGCAGTACTTC	CSASGGAFYEQYF
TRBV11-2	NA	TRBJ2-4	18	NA	TGTGCCAGCAGCTTAGGTCGGATTGATATACTAGCCAAAAACATTCAGCACTTC	CASSLGRIDILAKNIQHF
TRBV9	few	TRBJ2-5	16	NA	TGTGCCAGCAGCGTAGATGGCTTCGGGCCGAAGGAGACCCAGTACTTC	CASSVDGFGPKETQYF
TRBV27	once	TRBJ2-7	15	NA	TGTGCCAGCCGAAAGCAGTCGACTACAAACTACGAGCAGTACTTC	CASRKQSTTNYEQYF
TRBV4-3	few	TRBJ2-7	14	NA	TGCGCCAGCAGCCAAGATCGGGACTCCTACGAGCAGTACTTC	CASSQDRDSYEQYF
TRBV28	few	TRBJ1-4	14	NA	TGTGCCAGCAGTCCGGTGGGGATTAATGAAAAACTGTTTTTT	CASSPVGINEKLFF
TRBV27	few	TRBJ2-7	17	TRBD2	TGTGCCAGCAGTTTGGCTAGCGGGGGCAACGTAGCAAGCGAGCAGTACTTC	CASSLASGGNVASEQYF
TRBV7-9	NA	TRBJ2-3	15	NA	TGTGCCAGCAGCTTATTTGGGGGAAGCACAGATACGCAGTATTTT	CASSLFGGSTDTQYF
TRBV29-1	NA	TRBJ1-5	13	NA	TGCAGCGTTGCCATGGGGGGGAATCAGCCCCAGCATTTT	CSVAMGGNQPQHF
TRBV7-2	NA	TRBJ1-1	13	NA	TGTGCCAGCAGCTTTTGGGGGAACACTGAAGCTTCCTTT	CASSFWGNTEASF
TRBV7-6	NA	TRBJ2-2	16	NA	TGTGCCAGCAGCTTAGAATGGCCTCCCAACACCGGGGAGCTGTTTTTT	CASSLEWPPNTGELFF
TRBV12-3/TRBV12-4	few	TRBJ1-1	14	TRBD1	TGTGCCAGCAGCATCCTACAGGGGCGAGGTGAAGCTTTCTTT	CASSILQGRGEAFF
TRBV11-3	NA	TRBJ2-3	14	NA	TGTGCCAGCAGCCTACTGCGGCAGGCAGATACGCAGTATTTT	CASSLLRQADTQYF
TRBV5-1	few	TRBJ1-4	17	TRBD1	TGCGCCAGCAGCCCCGGGACAGGGGGCATTACGAATGAAAAACTGTTTTTT	CASSPGTGGITNEKLFF
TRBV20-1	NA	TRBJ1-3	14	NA	TGCAGTGCTAGAGACCCGAGGGAGGGGAACACCATATATTTT	CSARDPREGNTIYF
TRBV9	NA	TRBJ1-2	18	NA	TGTGCCAGCAGCGTAGGAGGGACGGGGAAGTTTGGAGACTATGGCTACACCTTC	CASSVGGTGKFGDYGYTF
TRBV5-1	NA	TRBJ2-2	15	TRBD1	TGCGCCAGCAGTTCCGGACAGGGTCTCACCGGGGAGCTGTTTTTT	CASSSGQGLTGELFF
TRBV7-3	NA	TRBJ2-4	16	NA	TGTGCCAGCAGCCCAGGACAGATCTTAGCCAAAAACATTCAGTACTTC	CASSPGQILAKNIQYF
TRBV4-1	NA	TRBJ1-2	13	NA	TGCGCCAGCAGCCAAGACTCACGCTATGGCTACACCTTC	CASSQDSRYGYTF
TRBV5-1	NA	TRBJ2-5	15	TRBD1	TGCGCCAGCAGCTTCGGGACAGGGGGCCGGGAGACCCAGTACTTC	CASSFGTGGRETQYF
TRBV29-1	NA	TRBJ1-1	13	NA	TGCAGCGTTGAAGGGGTCCCGGGGACTGAAGCTTTCTTT	CSVEGVPGTEAFF
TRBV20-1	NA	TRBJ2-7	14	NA	TGCAGTGCTAGAGATCTGGGAACAGGCTACGAGCAGTACTTC	CSARDLGTGYEQYF
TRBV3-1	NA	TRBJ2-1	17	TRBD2	TGTGTCAGCGAAGGGAACCTGGGCGCTAGCGGTGCCAATGAGCAGTTCTTC	CVSEGNLGASGANEQFF
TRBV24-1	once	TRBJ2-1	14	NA	TGTGCCACCAGTGATCCCCGACAGGGTCGGGAGCGGTTCTTC	CATSDPRQGRERFF
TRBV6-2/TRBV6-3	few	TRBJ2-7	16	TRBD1	TGTGCCAGCAGCTACGAGGTAGGGGGCGCGTCCTACGAGCAGTACTTC	CASSYEVGGASYEQYF
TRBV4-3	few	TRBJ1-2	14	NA	TGCGCCAGCAGCCACCCCGGGCGGGAGGTTGGCTACACCTTC	CASSHPGREVGYTF
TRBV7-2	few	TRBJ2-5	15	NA	TGTGCCAGCAGCCAAAACGAGGGAATTGGAGAGACCCAGTACTTC	CASSQNEGIGETQYF
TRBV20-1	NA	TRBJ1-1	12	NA	TGCAGTGCTAGAGATAGCGAGGATGAAGCTTTCTTT	CSARDSEDEAFF
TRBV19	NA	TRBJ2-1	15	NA	TGTGCCACTGAGGGCTTCGGGCTAAACTACAATGAGCAGTCCTTC	CATEGFGLNYNEQSF